The T cell receptor beta chain under discussion was sequenced for a study of CD8+ T cells in alopecia areata. Study outcomes and limitations: Many of the expanded lesional clones endured in scalp and blood while on tofacitinib.

About this clone: The antigen remains undetermined.

As for treatment: oral pan-JAK inhibitor, 5-10 mg twice daily. Sequencing relied on a cDNA template that was reverse transcribed from extracted RNA. Sequencing used immunoSEQ multiplex PCR; TCRdb keeps in-frame clones, though not all of them. Seen here are some 220,000 clones, about 50% observed once, and the top ten hold roughly 1.5%. The TCR comes from a human donor with alopecia areata. The sequencing used CD4+ T cells sorted from blood, collected at week 4, from a patient treated with tofacitinib.

The CDR3, as DNA: TGCAGCGTCCGTCCCACAGGGTACGAGCAGTACTTC. Translated: CSVRPTGYEQYF. The chain links TRBV29-1 to TRBJ2-7; D possibly corresponds to TRBD1 (6 bases). V was clipped by 6 bases and J by 4 bases, with 13 bases between them. This CDR3 contains 12 residues. Germline CDR1 and CDR2: SQVTM and ANQGSEA.